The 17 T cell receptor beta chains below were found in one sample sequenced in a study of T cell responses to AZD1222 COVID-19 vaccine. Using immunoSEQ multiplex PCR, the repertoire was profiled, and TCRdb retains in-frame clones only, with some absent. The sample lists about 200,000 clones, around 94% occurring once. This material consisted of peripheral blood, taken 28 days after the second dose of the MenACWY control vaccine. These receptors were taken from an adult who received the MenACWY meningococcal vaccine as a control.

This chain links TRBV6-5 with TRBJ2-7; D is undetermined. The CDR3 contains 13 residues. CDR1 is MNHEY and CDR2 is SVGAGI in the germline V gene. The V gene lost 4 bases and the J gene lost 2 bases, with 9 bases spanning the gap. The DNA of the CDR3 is TGTGCCAGCAGTTCCCGGACGACCTACGAGCAGTACTTC. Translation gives CASSSRTTYEQYF.

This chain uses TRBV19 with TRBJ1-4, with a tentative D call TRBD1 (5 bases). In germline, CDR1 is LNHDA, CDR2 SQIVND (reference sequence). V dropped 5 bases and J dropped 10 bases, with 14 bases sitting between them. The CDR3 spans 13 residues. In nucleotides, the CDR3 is TGTGCCAGTAGTTCCAGGGTGGCTGGAAAACTGTTTTTT. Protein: CASSSRVAGKLFF.

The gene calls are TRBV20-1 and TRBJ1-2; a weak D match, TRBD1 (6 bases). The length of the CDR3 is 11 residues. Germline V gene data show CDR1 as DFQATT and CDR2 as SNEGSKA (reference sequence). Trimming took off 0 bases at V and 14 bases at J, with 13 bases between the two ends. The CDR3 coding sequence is TGCAGTGCTAGAGATGGGGGCCTTGGGACCTTC. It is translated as CSARDGGLGTF.

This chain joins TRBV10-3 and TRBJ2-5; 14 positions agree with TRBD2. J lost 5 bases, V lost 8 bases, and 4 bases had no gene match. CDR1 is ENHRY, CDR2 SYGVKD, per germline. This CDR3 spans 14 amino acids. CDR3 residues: CAISRTSGRETQYF. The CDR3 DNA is TGTGCCATCTCAAGGACTAGCGGGAGGGAGACCCAGTACTTC.

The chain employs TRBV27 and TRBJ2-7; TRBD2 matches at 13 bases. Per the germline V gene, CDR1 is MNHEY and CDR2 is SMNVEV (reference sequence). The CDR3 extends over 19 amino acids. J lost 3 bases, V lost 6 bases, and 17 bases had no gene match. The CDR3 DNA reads TGTGCCAGCAGCTATAGCTGGGGACTAGCGGGAAATCTTTTCTACGAGCAGTACTTC. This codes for CASSYSWGLAGNLFYEQYF.

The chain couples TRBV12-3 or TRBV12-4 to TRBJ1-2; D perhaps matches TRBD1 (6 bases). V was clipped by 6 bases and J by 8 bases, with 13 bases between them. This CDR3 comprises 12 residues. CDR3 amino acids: CASSSGQLGYTF. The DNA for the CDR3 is TGTGCCAGCAGCTCTGGACAGCTCGGCTACACCTTC.

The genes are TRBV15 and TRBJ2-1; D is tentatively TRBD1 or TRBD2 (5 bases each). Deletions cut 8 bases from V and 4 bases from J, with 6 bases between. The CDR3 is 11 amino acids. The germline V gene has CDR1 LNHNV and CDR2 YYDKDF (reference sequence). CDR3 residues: CATGGYNEQFF. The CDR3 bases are TGTGCCACCGGGGGATACAATGAGCAGTTCTTC.

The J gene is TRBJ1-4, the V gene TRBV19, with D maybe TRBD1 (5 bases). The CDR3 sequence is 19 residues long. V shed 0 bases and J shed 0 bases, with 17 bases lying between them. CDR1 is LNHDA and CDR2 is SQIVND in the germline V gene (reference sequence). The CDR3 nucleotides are TGTGCCAGTAGTATAGACCCGGGACCAATATCTGCAACTAATGAAAAACTGTTTTTT. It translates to CASSIDPGPISATNEKLFF.

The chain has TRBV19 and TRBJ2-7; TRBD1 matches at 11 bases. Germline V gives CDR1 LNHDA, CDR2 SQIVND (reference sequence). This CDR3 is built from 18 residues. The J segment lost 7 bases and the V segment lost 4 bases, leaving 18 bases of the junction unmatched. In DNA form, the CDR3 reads TGTGCCAGTAGTAACTCTCTCGGGGGCGGACAGGGGGCGCGGGAGCAGTACTTC. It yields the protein CASSNSLGGGQGAREQYF. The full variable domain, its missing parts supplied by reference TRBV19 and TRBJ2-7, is DGGITQSPKYLFRKEGQNVTLSCEQNLNHDAMYWYRQDPGQGLRLIYYSQIVNDFQKGDIAEGYSVSREKKESFPLTVTSAQKNPTAFYLCASSNSLGGGQGAREQYFGPGTRLTVT.

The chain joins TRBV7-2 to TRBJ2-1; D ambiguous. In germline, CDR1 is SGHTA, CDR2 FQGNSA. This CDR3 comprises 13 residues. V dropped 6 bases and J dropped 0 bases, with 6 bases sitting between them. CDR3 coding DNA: TGTGCCAGCAGTTCGAGCTCCTACAATGAGCAGTTCTTC. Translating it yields CASSSSSYNEQFF.

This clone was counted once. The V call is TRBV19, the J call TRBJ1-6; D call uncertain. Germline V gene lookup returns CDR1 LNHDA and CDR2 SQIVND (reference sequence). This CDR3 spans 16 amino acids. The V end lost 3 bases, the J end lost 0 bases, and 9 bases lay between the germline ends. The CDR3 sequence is CASSMWQGSYNSPLHF. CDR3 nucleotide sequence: TGTGCCAGTAGTATGTGGCAAGGCTCCTATAATTCACCCCTCCACTTT.

Here the CDR3 reads CASSPQVSPSNQPQHF. The CDR3 DNA is TGTGCCAGCAGCCCCCAGGTCAGTCCCAGCAATCAGCCCCAGCATTTT. V gene TRBV21-1 combines with J gene TRBJ1-5; whether TRBD1, the table's D call, matches the DNA was not checked. TRBV21-1 is noted as a pseudogene. The CDR3 loop spans 16 amino acids.

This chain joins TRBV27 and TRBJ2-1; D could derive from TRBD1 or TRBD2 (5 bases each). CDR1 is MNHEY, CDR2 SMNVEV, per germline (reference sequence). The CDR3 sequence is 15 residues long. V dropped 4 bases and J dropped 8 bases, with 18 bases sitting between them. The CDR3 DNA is TGTGCCAGCAGTTCGCTAGCCTCCATGGGGGATGAGCAGTTCTTC. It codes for CASSSLASMGDEQFF.

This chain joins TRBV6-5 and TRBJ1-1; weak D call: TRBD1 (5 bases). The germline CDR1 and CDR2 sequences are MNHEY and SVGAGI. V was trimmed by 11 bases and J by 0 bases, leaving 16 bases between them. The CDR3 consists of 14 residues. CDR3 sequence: CAGKPGPMNTEAFF. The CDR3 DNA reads TGTGCCGGGAAGCCGGGACCCATGAACACTGAAGCTTTCTTT.

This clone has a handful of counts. CDR3 protein: CASSAGLNEKLFF. The CDR3 nucleotides are TGTGCCAGCAGCGCGGGACTTAATGAAAAACTGTTTTTT. This rearrangement joins TRBV9 to TRBJ1-4, with D perhaps matching TRBD1 (5 bases). The germline V and J ends were trimmed by 3 bases and 4 bases, with 7 bases remaining between them. The germline CDR1 and CDR2 sequences are SGDLS and YYNGEE. The CDR3 loop spans 13 amino acids.

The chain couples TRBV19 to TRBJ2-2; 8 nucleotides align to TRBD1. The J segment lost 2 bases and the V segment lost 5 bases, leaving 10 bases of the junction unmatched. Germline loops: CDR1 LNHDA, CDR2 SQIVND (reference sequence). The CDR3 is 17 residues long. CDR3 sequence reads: CASSPSRRGLNTGELFF. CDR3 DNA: TGTGCCAGTAGTCCCTCCCGCAGGGGGCTTAACACCGGGGAGCTGTTTTTT. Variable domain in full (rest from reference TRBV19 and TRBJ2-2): DGGITQSPKYLFRKEGQNVTLSCEQNLNHDAMYWYRQDPGQGLRLIYYSQIVNDFQKGDIAEGYSVSREKKESFPLTVTSAQKNPTAFYLCASSPSRRGLNTGELFFGEGSRLTVL.

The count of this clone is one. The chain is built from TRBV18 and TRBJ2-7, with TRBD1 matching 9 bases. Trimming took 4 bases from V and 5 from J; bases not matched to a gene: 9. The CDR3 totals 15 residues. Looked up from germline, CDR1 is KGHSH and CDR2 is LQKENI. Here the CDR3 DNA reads TGTGCCAGCTCACTGGACAGGGGACGGCGCGACGAGCAGTACTTC. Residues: CASSLDRGRRDEQYF.